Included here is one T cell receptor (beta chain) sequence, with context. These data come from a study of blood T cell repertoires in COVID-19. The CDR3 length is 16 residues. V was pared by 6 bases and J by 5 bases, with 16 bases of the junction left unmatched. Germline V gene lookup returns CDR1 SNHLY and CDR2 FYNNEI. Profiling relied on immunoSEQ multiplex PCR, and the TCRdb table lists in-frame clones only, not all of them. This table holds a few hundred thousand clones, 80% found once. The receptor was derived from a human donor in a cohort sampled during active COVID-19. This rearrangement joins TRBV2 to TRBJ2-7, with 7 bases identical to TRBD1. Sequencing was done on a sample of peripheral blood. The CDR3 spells CASRGRRGGASHEQYF. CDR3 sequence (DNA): TGTGCCAGCAGGGGCCGTCGAGGGGGCGCGAGCCACGAGCAGTACTTC.